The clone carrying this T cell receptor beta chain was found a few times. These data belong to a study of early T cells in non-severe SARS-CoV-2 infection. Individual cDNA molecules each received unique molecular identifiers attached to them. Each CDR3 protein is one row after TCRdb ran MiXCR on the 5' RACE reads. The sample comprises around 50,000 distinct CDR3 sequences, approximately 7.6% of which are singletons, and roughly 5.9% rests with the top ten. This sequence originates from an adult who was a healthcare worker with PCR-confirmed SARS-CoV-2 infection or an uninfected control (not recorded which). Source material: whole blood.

CDR3 sequence reads: CASSSQGAGGAQYF. In DNA, the CDR3 is TGTGCCAGCAGTTCTCAGGGGGCCGGAGGGGCGCAGTATTTT. The rearrangement uses TRBV27 and TRBJ2-3; 8 nucleotides align to TRBD1. V lost 4 bases, J lost 10 bases, and 10 bases stayed unmatched. The germline V gene encodes CDR1 MNHEY and CDR2 SMNVEV (reference sequence). The CDR3 contains 14 residues.